The text below deals with one T cell receptor (beta chain). This clonotype was observed many times. Its antigen is still unknown. No per-base quality is available; no much larger clone lies one base away. The V and J ends are trimmed by 6 bases and 3 bases, leaving 11 bases between them. Measured from the cysteine to the phenylalanine, the CDR3 is 13 residues long. The retained sequence is limited to the CDR3, 39 bases, with the frame set at the first base. Reading the germline V gene gives CDR1 SGHTA and CDR2 FQGTGA. PBMCs were isolated by Ficoll-Paque density gradient centrifugation. Instrument on record: Illumina NovaSeq 6000. cDNA libraries for TCRalpha and TCRbeta were prepared by 5'RACE using constant-segment primers, with sample barcodes and unique molecular identifiers added. Trizol reagent was used to extract RNA from every sample. Libraries were amplified in two PCR steps, with a second sample barcode and Illumina TruSeq adapters added in the second step. Sequencing of libraries was performed on an Illumina NovaSeq with 2 x 150 bp paired-end reads. Per the source publication's procedure: The reads were demultiplexed and collapsed into UMI-guided consensus sequences using migec v1.2.7. Using mixcr v2.1.11, UMI consensuses were aligned to TRA and TRB V and J templates and then assembled into clonotypes. Clonotypes were classified as expanded or contracted when called significant by both edgeR and NoisET, with noise models trained on biological replicates. For edgeR calls, the cutoffs were a false discovery rate-adjusted p below 0.01 and a log2 fold-change threshold of 1. As an exploratory analysis of dynamics, max-normalized trajectories of the 1000 most abundant clonotypes were examined with PCA combined with hierarchical clustering. Separately sequenced CD4+ and CD8+ repertoires were used to assign a CD4 or CD8 phenotype to each responding clone. TCRdb reprocessed the public reads (quality trimming at Q25 with fastp, clone calling with MiXCR) and kept in-frame beta chains. All rows with the same CDR3 protein become a single entry with the most common DNA and genes. The V and J calls follow TCRdb's processing rather than the paper's. The sample table lists 150,000 or so distinct CDR3 sequences, 11% of them with a count of one. Roughly 3.8% of the sample is taken by the ten largest.

This sample stems from a study of T-cell memory formation after mild COVID-19 (TCRdb year 2021). For context, the study as a whole: TCR sequence clusters from the two donors were largely donor specific. Two young, previously healthy adult volunteers, one female and one male, were included in the cohort. T-cell clones expanding and contracting after mild COVID-19 in a couple of donors were tracked by longitudinal TCRalpha and TCRbeta repertoire sequencing.

The paper's findings and limits, for the study overall: Some responding clones were found in pre-infection memory, which suggests that pre-existing cross-reactive memory T cells took part in the SARS-CoV-2 response. Only a couple of mild cases were covered by the study, and larger cohorts that include severe cases with pre-infection samples were considered necessary. The second-wave clones that peaked on day 37 were not confirmed to be SARS-CoV-2 specific. Contracting CD4+ clones appeared mostly in the CM and EM memory subsets, whereas CD8+ clones were enriched in EMRA. Clones contracting from day 15 to 85 had balanced CD4/CD8 phenotypes, while a second wave expanding from day 15 to 37 was biased towards CD4+.

The chain is made from TRBV7-3 and TRBJ1-2; D gene: possibly TRBD1, on 5 matching bases. This clonotype was obtained from a man aged 18 to 29 who had mild COVID-19 (a few samples of this study predate the infection). The sample titles of this study are shuffled in the database, so cell type and time point are left out; the donor was told from shared clones. The sample comprised PBMCs or a T cell subset sorted from them (not recorded which). The DNA sequence follows: TGTGCCAGCAGACGGGGCTTAGACTATGGCTACACCTTC. The translation is CASRRGLDYGYTF.